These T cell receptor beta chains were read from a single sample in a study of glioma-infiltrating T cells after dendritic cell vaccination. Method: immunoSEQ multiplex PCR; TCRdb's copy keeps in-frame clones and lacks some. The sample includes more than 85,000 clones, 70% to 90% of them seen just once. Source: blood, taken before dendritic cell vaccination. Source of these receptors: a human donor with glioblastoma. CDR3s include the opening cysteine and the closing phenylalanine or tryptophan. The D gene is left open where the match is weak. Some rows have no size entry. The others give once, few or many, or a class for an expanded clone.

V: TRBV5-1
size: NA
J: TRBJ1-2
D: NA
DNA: TGCGCCAGCAGCCACAGCATTAACTATGGCTACACCTTC
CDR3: CASSHSINYGYTF

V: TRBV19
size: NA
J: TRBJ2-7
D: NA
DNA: TGTGCCAGTAGTTGGGGCCCTAGCTCCTACGAGCAGTACTTC
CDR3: CASSWGPSSYEQYF

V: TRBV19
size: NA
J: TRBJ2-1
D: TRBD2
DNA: TGTGCCAGTAGTATGTCAGCGGGAGGGCCGACGGACTACAATGAGCAGTTCTTC
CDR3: CASSMSAGGPTDYNEQFF

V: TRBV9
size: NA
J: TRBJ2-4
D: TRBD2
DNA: TGTGCCAGCAGCGTAGGTCTAGCGGGAGAAATTCAGTACTTC
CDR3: CASSVGLAGEIQYF

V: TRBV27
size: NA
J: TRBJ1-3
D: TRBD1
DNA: TGTGCCAGCGGGGGACAGGGCGATGAAAACACCATATATTTT
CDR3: CASGGQGDENTIYF

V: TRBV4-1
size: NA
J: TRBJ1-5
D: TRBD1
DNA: TGCGCCAGCAGCCAAGATCCCGGACAGGGAAGCAATCAGCCCCAGCATTTT
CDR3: CASSQDPGQGSNQPQHF

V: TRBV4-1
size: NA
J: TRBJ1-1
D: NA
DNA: TGCGCCAGCAGCCGCGGACCGGACATGAACACTGAAGCTTTCTTT
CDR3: CASSRGPDMNTEAFF

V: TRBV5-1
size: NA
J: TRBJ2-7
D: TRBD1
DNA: TGCGCCAGCAGCTTGGAGACAGGGTCCTACGAGCAGTACTTC
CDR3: CASSLETGSYEQYF

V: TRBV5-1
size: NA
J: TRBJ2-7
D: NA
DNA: TGCGCCAGCAGCTTGAGAGGTTTAATGGAGACTTCGGAGTCATACGAGCAGTACTTC
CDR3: CASSLRGLMETSESYEQYF

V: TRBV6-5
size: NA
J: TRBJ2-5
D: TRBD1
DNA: TGTGCCAGCAGTTACTCAGAAGGGGGCGGAGAGACCCAGTACTTC
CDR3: CASSYSEGGGETQYF

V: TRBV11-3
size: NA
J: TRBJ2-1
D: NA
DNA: TGTGCCAGCAGCTTGGACAAGTCCTACAATGAGCAGTTCTTC
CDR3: CASSLDKSYNEQFF

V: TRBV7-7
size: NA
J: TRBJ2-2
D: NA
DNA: TGTGCCAGCAGCTCGACACTAGGCGGGGAGCTGTTTTTT
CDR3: CASSSTLGGELFF

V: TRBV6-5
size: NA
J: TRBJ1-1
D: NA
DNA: TGTGCCAGCAGCCTACTCCCGGGGAACACTGAAGCTTTCTTT
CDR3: CASSLLPGNTEAFF

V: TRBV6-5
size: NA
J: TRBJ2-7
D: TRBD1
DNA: TGTGCCAGCAGTTATATGGGACAGGCCTACGAGCAGTACTTC
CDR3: CASSYMGQAYEQYF

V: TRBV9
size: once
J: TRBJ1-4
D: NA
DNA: TGTGCCAGCAGCGTAGATCGGGGAAAACTGTTTTTT
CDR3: CASSVDRGKLFF

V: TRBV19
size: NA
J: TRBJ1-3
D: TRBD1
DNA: TGTGCCCCAAAAGGACAGGCCTCCTCTGGAAACACCATATATTTT
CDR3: CAPKGQASSGNTIYF

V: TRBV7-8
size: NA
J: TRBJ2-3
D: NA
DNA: TGTGCCAGCAGCTTTACTGGGAGGAGCACAGATACGCAGTATTTT
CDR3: CASSFTGRSTDTQYF